One sample yielded the 24 T cell receptor beta chains listed below, sequenced in a study of blood T cell repertoires in COVID-19. Libraries were prepared by immunoSEQ multiplex PCR; TCRdb keeps only in-frame clonotypes and omits some of them. This table has more than 200,000 clones, roughly nine tenths appearing once. The source material was peripheral blood. The receptors here all came from a woman in her 50s with acute or convalescent COVID-19.

The chain uses TRBV9 and TRBJ1-2, with D possibly matching TRBD1 (6 bases). Germline V gene data show CDR1 as SGDLS and CDR2 as YYNGEE. CDR3 size: 13 residues. V was trimmed by 3 bases and J by 6 bases, leaving 12 bases between them. In DNA, the CDR3 is TGTGCCAGCAGCGGGGGGCGCCTAGATGGCTACACCTTC. It codes for CASSGGRLDGYTF.

The chain links TRBV7-6 to TRBJ1-4; 7 bases align to TRBD1. The CDR3 runs to 19 residues. The germline CDR1 and CDR2 sequences are SGHVS and FNYEAQ. V gave up 2 bases and J gave up 2 bases; unmatched junction bases: 14. The CDR3 nucleotides are TGTGCCAGCAGCTTAAAGGGGGCGTCGTCGATTAGCACTAATGAAAAACTGTTTTTT. Translation: CASSLKGASSISTNEKLFF.

This clone was recorded a few times. J is TRBJ2-7 and V is TRBV6-2 or TRBV6-3; D unclear. CDR1 MNHEY and CDR2 SVGEGT come from the germline V gene. The CDR3 extends over 13 amino acids. V gave up 2 bases and J gave up 5 bases, with 10 bases separating them. The CDR3 sequence is CASSYGPPNEQYF. In nucleotides, the CDR3 is TGTGCCAGCAGTTACGGGCCCCCCAACGAGCAGTACTTC.

The CDR3 DNA sequence: TGCGCCAGCAGCTTGGGTATAACAGGGGAAACCGGGGAGCTGTTTTTT. Translated, it gives CASSLGITGETGELFF. The chain is built from TRBV5-1 and TRBJ2-2; 7 bases fit TRBD1. In germline, CDR1 is SGHRS, CDR2 YFSETQ. The V and J ends lost 0 bases and 5 bases, in that order; junction bases with no gene match: 7. The CDR3 sequence is 16 residues long. Complete variable domain (other parts from reference TRBV5-1 and TRBJ2-2): KAGVTQTPRYLIKTRGQQVTLSCSPISGHRSVSWYQQTPGQGLQFLFEYFSETQRNKGNFPGRFSGRQFSNSRSEMNVSTLELGDSALYLCASSLGITGETGELFFGEGSRLTVL.

The chain links TRBV4-2 to TRBJ2-1, with D unresolved. The CDR3 spans 11 residues. Germline V gene data show CDR1 as LGHNA and CDR2 as YNFKEQ. The V end lost 0 bases, the J end lost 13 bases, and 7 bases lay between the germline ends. The CDR3 reads CASSQDLRQFF. The CDR3 DNA sequence: TGTGCCAGCAGCCAAGACCTGAGACAGTTCTTC.

The rearrangement links TRBV3-1 (or the pseudogene TRBV3-2) to TRBJ2-7; TRBD1 aligns across 7 bases. Germline loops: CDR1 LGHDT, CDR2 YNNKEL (reference sequence). The CDR3 contains 14 residues. V trimming: 4 bases; J trimming: 0 bases; junction bases outside the gene matches: 3. In nucleotides, the CDR3 is TGTGCCAGCAGCCTGGGACAGAGCTCCTACGAGCAGTACTTC. Translating it yields CASSLGQSSYEQYF.

This chain connects TRBV7-3 to TRBJ2-3; D unresolved. There are 13 residues in the CDR3. CDR1 and CDR2 (germline): SGHTA, FQGTGA. The V gene lost 4 bases and the J gene lost 1 base, with 6 bases spanning the gap. CDR3 nucleotides: TGTGCCAGCAGCTCCCTTGGCACAGATACGCAGTATTTT. This encodes CASSSLGTDTQYF. Supplemented by reference TRBV7-3 and TRBJ2-3, the full variable domain reads GAGVSQTPSNKVTEKGKYVELRCDPISGHTALYWYRQSLGQGPEFLIYFQGTGAADDSGLPNDRFFAVRPEGSVSTLKIQRTERGDSAVYLCASSSLGTDTQYFGPGTRLTVL.

In nucleotides, the CDR3 is TGTGCCAGCAGCTTAGAGGGGGCGAAAGGAAACACCATATATTTT. Translating it yields CASSLEGAKGNTIYF. V is TRBV7-2 and J is TRBJ1-3; 7 bases are a match to TRBD1. After removal of 1 base from V and 4 bases from J, the junction contained 4 bases not matched to a gene. Germline loops: CDR1 SGHTA, CDR2 FQGNSA. CDR3 size: 15 residues.

The genes are TRBV11-2 and TRBJ1-1; perhaps TRBD1 as D (5 bases). The ends were cut back, 5 bases at V and 10 bases at J, with 11 bases in the middle. Germline CDR1 SGHAT, CDR2 FQNNGV. This CDR3 spans 11 amino acids. The CDR3 DNA reads TGTGCCAGCAGCCTGGGTAGGGGAGCTTTCTTT. Its translation: CASSLGRGAFF.

In this sample, this clone turned up once. The chain couples TRBV19 to TRBJ1-4, with 10 nucleotides matching TRBD1. The V and J ends lost 7 bases and 2 bases, in that order; junction bases with no gene match: 13. Germline values: CDR1 LNHDA, CDR2 SQIVND (reference sequence). This CDR3 region has 18 residues. The CDR3: CASTTPGQGRITNEKLFF. DNA of the CDR3: TGTGCCAGTACCACTCCGGGACAGGGGAGGATCACTAATGAAAAACTGTTTTTT.

The J gene is TRBJ2-7, the V gene TRBV7-9, with D possibly being TRBD1 (6 bases). The CDR3 length is 13 residues. Germline CDR1 and CDR2: SEHNR and FQNEAQ (reference sequence). V lost 5 bases to trimming and J lost 5 bases, with 13 bases between them. The CDR3 loop reads CASSSTGSHEQYF. In nucleotides, the CDR3 is TGTGCCAGCAGCAGCACAGGGTCACACGAGCAGTACTTC.

This chain joins TRBV7-2 and TRBJ2-3, with D perhaps TRBD2 (6 bases). This CDR3 contains 15 residues. V shed 4 bases and J shed 2 bases, with 13 bases lying between them. In germline, CDR1 is SGHTA, CDR2 FQGNSA. CDR3 residues: CASSSTSHLTDTQYF. The CDR3 coding sequence is TGTGCCAGCAGCTCGACTAGTCATCTCACAGATACGCAGTATTTT.

V and J are TRBV5-1 and TRBJ2-7; possible D gene TRBD2, 6 bases. The length of the CDR3 is 16 residues. Germline V CDR1 and CDR2: SGHRS, YFSETQ. V was pared by 0 bases and J by 1 base, with 14 bases between. Here the CDR3 reads CASSLAVAEPSYEQYF. DNA for the CDR3: TGCGCCAGCAGCTTGGCGGTAGCGGAGCCATCCTACGAGCAGTACTTC. The variable domain in full, completed from reference TRBV5-1 and TRBJ2-7, reads KAGVTQTPRYLIKTRGQQVTLSCSPISGHRSVSWYQQTPGQGLQFLFEYFSETQRNKGNFPGRFSGRQFSNSRSEMNVSTLELGDSALYLCASSLAVAEPSYEQYFGPGTRLTVT.

This clone has more than one count but fewer than ten. J is TRBJ1-4 and V is TRBV7-9; D is undetermined. The CDR3 has 15 residues. V was pared by 4 bases and J by 6 bases, with 15 bases between. Germline V gene data show CDR1 as SEHNR and CDR2 as FQNEAQ (reference sequence). Written as DNA, the CDR3 is TGTGCCAGCAGCTCCGGGCGGAGGTGGGATGAAAAACTGTTTTTT. This gives the protein CASSSGRRWDEKLFF.

This clone was counted between two and nine times. The chain uses TRBV29-1 and TRBJ1-2; 7 nucleotides match TRBD1. The CDR3 is 15 residues long. The junction had 8 bases not matched to a gene; V was cut back by 4 bases and J by 0 bases. CDR1 is SQVTM, CDR2 ANQGSEA, per germline. CDR3 bases: TGCAGCGTTGGACAGGGTGTTGTCTCTAACTATGGCTACACCTTC. It encodes CSVGQGVVSNYGYTF.

This chain links TRBV25-1 with TRBJ2-7; the match to TRBD2 covers 7 bases. The CDR3 extends over 18 amino acids. In germline, CDR1 is MGHDK, CDR2 SYGVNS. With 1 base clipped from V and 9 bases from J, the junction kept 21 bases outside the gene matches. The CDR3 sequence: CASSEWGRTRSGTAGQYF. The CDR3 bases are TGTGCCAGCAGTGAATGGGGCCGAACTAGGAGCGGGACGGCGGGGCAGTACTTC.

V and J are TRBV5-4 and TRBJ2-7, with 7 bases identical to TRBD1. The CDR3 totals 14 residues. The V and J ends lost 4 bases and 5 bases, in that order; junction bases with no gene match: 9. The V gene's germline CDR1 is SGHNT and CDR2 YYREEE (reference sequence). The CDR3 loop reads CASSADRWSDEQYF. For the CDR3, the DNA is TGTGCCAGCAGCGCGGACAGGTGGTCGGACGAGCAGTACTTC.

This chain uses TRBV18 with TRBJ1-2; D unclear. Germline V CDR1 and CDR2: KGHSH, LQKENI. This CDR3 region has 15 residues. The V end lost 3 bases, the J end lost 8 bases, and 19 bases lay between the germline ends. CDR3: CASSPQVYHHRGYTF. The CDR3 coding sequence is TGTGCCAGCTCACCCCAGGTTTACCACCACCGCGGCTACACCTTC.

The gene calls are TRBV7-4 and TRBJ2-4, with 11 positions matching TRBD2. CDR1 is SGHVT, CDR2 SQSDAQ, per germline. The CDR3 length is 19 residues. With 5 bases clipped from V and 0 bases from J, the junction kept 12 bases outside the gene matches. The CDR3 protein is CASSPRLAGPALAKNIQYF. CDR3 DNA: TGTGCCAGCAGCCCACGACTAGCGGGGCCCGCCCTAGCCAAAAACATTCAGTACTTC.

The CDR3 sequence is CASSQGAKDTQYF. The DNA for the CDR3 is TGCGCCAGCAGCCAGGGGGCGAAAGATACGCAGTATTTT. The chain couples TRBV4-1 to TRBJ2-3; a weak D match, TRBD1 (6 bases). The CDR3 runs to 13 residues. CDR1 and CDR2 from the germline V gene are MGHRA and YSYEKL. V lost 3 bases and J 5 bases, leaving 9 bases between the germline ends.

This clone was detected a few times. The chain employs TRBV19 and TRBJ1-4; D uncertain. Germline-derived CDR1 and CDR2 are LNHDA and SQIVND (reference sequence). Trimming stripped 3 bases from V and 8 bases from J, with 13 bases between. The CDR3 is 14 amino acids. The CDR3 nucleotides are TGTGCCAGTAGTATGGTACTAGTTCGAGAAAAACTGTTTTTT. This translates into CASSMVLVREKLFF.

The V and J genes are TRBV30 and TRBJ1-2; 7 bases line up with TRBD1. The ends lost 4 bases at V and 3 bases at J; junction bases unmatched: 8. This CDR3 has 14 residues. Germline lookup yields CDR1 GTSNPN and CDR2 SVGIG (reference sequence). The DNA for the CDR3 is TGTGCCTGGACCCACGACAGGGTGGACTATGGCTACACCTTC. As protein: CAWTHDRVDYGYTF.

J is TRBJ2-2 and V is TRBV11-3; unclear D gene. Trimming took off 0 bases at V and 6 bases at J, with 5 bases between the two ends. The CDR3 consists of 13 residues. Germline CDR1 and CDR2: SGHNT and YENEEA. CDR3 nucleotides: TGTGCCAGCAGCTTAGATGTATCCGGGGAGCTGTTTTTT. Translation gives CASSLDVSGELFF. Full variable domain (remainder filled in from reference TRBV11-3 and TRBJ2-2): EAGVVQSPRYKIIEKKQPVAFWCNPISGHNTLYWYLQNLGQGPELLIRYENEEAVDDSQLPKDRFSAERLKGVDSTLKIQPAELGDSAVYLCASSLDVSGELFFGEGSRLTVL.

This sequence joins TRBV18 and TRBJ2-5; weak D call: TRBD1 (5 bases). Trimming removed 6 bases at V and 1 base at J, with 15 bases between. Per germline, CDR1 KGHSH and CDR2 LQKENI. The CDR3 loop spans 15 amino acids. In DNA form, the CDR3 reads TGTGCCAGCTCTGGACCGACAGATTTCCAAGAGACCCAGTACTTC. Translated: CASSGPTDFQETQYF. The entire variable domain, with the rest obtained from reference TRBV18 and TRBJ2-5, is as follows: NAGVMQNPRHLVRRRGQEARLRCSPMKGHSHVYWYRQLPEEGLKFMVYLQKENIIDESGMPKERFSAEFPKEGPSILRIQQVVRGDSAAYFCASSGPTDFQETQYFGPGTRLLVL.